Shown below are 16 T cell receptor beta chains from a single sample sequenced in a study of T cells in tumors after PD-1 blockade. Method: immunoSEQ multiplex PCR; TCRdb's copy keeps in-frame clones and lacks some. This sample carries thousands of clones, approximately 71% of them seen once, and the ten largest clones take 10% to 15%. Material: tumor tissue, obtained before anti-PD-1 treatment. The receptors stem from a human donor with basal cell carcinoma.

In its sample, this clone was seen a few times. The rearrangement links TRBV19 to TRBJ2-3; TRBD2 aligns across 8 bases. The V gene end was trimmed by 5 bases and the J gene end by 1 base; junction bases not matched to a gene: 5. The CDR3 extends over 15 amino acids. Germline V CDR1 and CDR2: LNHDA, SQIVND (reference sequence). The CDR3 reads CASSGGAGGTDTQYF. The CDR3 coding sequence is TGTGCCAGTAGTGGGGGAGCGGGGGGCACAGATACGCAGTATTTT.

The chain has TRBV29-1 and TRBJ1-1; possible D gene TRBD1, 5 bases. The germline gives CDR1 SQVTM, CDR2 ANQGSEA. CDR3 length: 14 residues. Trimming shortened V by 1 base and J by 5 bases, and 14 bases separated the two germline ends. The CDR3 coding sequence is TGCAGCGTTGAAGGCGGTCGGGGGGTTACTGAAGCTTTCTTT. As protein: CSVEGGRGVTEAFF.

The chain joins TRBV7-2 to TRBJ2-1; 11 bases line up with TRBD2. Germline CDR1 reads SGHTA; CDR2 reads FQGNSA. Germline trimming cut 0 bases from V and 7 bases from J; bases unmatched to any gene: 5. There are 16 residues in the CDR3. The CDR3 coding sequence is TGTGCCAGCAGCTTAGCGCTAGCGGGAGGCCGGAATGAGCAGTTCTTC. It specifies CASSLALAGGRNEQFF.

As DNA, the CDR3 is TGTGCCAGCAGAGATAGCAATCAGCCCCAGCATTTT. Protein sequence: CASRDSNQPQHF. The chain is built from TRBV6-5 and TRBJ1-5, with no clear D. The germline V and J ends were trimmed by 6 bases and 0 bases, with 3 bases remaining between them. Germline V gene lookup returns CDR1 MNHEY and CDR2 SVGAGI. This CDR3 is built from 12 residues.

The CDR3 is CSASRDSNQPQHF. In nucleotides, the CDR3 is TGCAGTGCTAGTAGGGACAGCAATCAGCCCCAGCATTTT. The chain recombines TRBV20-1 with TRBJ1-5; a weak D match, TRBD1 (5 bases). Per germline, CDR1 DFQATT and CDR2 SNEGSKA (reference sequence). The CDR3 extends over 13 amino acids. Trimming pared 3 bases from V and 1 base from J, leaving 7 bases between.

V gene TRBV27 combines with J gene TRBJ2-1, with 10 bases aligning to TRBD1. J gave up 2 bases and V 6 bases, and 4 bases lay outside the gene matches. The length of the CDR3 is 15 residues. Germline CDR1 is MNHEY and CDR2 is SMNVEV (reference sequence). CDR3 sequence reads: CASRDRGTTYNEQFF. CDR3 sequence (DNA): TGTGCCAGCAGGGACAGGGGGACAACCTACAATGAGCAGTTCTTC.

The V and J genes are TRBV10-3 and TRBJ2-5; TRBD2 might be the D (5 bases). V lost 2 bases and J lost 2, with 9 bases in between. The length of the CDR3 is 14 residues. The germline V gene encodes CDR1 ENHRY and CDR2 SYGVKD. The CDR3 sequence is CAISEQRTQETQYF. As DNA, the CDR3 is TGTGCCATCAGTGAGCAACGGACTCAAGAGACCCAGTACTTC.

This clone was detected only a few times. The chain combines TRBV6-6 with TRBJ2-7; either TRBD1 or TRBD2 may fit D (7 bases each). CDR3 length: 16 amino acids. Germline V gives CDR1 MNHNY, CDR2 SVGAGI (reference sequence). Trimming left V 7 bases short and J 0 bases short, with 19 bases between. CDR3 residues: CASIGGGGKSSYEQYF. In nucleotides, the CDR3 is TGTGCCAGCATCGGGGGAGGGGGCAAAAGCTCCTACGAGCAGTACTTC.

In nucleotides, the CDR3 is TGTGCCAGCAGCTTGGGGGACAGGGGACGTGGAAACACCATATATTTT. Translating it yields CASSLGDRGRGNTIYF. This rearrangement joins TRBV7-8 to TRBJ1-3; 10 bases fit TRBD1. CDR1 is SGHVS, CDR2 FQNEAQ, per germline. Trimming took 3 bases from V and 3 from J; bases not matched to a gene: 5. The CDR3 length is 16 residues.

The chain combines TRBV20-1 with TRBJ2-7, with D tentatively TRBD1 (5 bases). CDR3 length: 11 residues. Trimming took off 6 bases at V and 4 bases at J, with 10 bases between the two ends. Germline values: CDR1 DFQATT, CDR2 SNEGSKA (reference sequence). CDR3 protein: CSAHTGYEQYF. The CDR3 nucleotides are TGCAGTGCCCACACAGGATACGAGCAGTACTTC.

The chain joins TRBV28 to TRBJ2-1; D gene unclear. This CDR3 is 17 amino acids long. V dropped 7 bases and J dropped 4 bases, with 23 bases sitting between them. Per germline, CDR1 MDHEN and CDR2 SYDVKM. The CDR3 loop reads CASTQHTELTSYNEQFF. In nucleotides, the CDR3 is TGTGCCAGCACCCAGCACACGGAGCTAACCTCATACAATGAGCAGTTCTTC.

This chain joins TRBV6-5 and TRBJ2-7, with 7 bases that match TRBD2. The V gene end was trimmed by 6 bases and the J gene end by 0 bases; junction bases not matched to a gene: 8. The CDR3 runs 15 residues. The germline gives CDR1 MNHEY, CDR2 SVGAGI. CDR3 protein: CASRPLADNSYEQYF. As DNA, the CDR3 is TGTGCCAGCAGACCGCTAGCGGATAACTCCTACGAGCAGTACTTC.

This clone showed up just a few times. V usage is TRBV6-6 and J usage is TRBJ2-3; D is possibly TRBD2 (5 bases). V was clipped by 3 bases and J by 0 bases, with 13 bases between them. Germline CDR1 is MNHNY and CDR2 is SVGAGI (reference sequence). This CDR3 contains 16 residues. DNA for the CDR3: TGTGCCAGCAGTTATTACGGGGAGCCGAGCACAGATACGCAGTATTTT. This gives the protein CASSYYGEPSTDTQYF.

V gene TRBV3-1 (or the pseudogene TRBV3-2) combines with J gene TRBJ1-6, with D uncertain. The length of the CDR3 is 11 residues. The ends were cut back, 6 bases at V and 7 bases at J, with 4 bases in the middle. CDR1 LGHDT and CDR2 YNNKEL come from the germline V gene (reference sequence). The CDR3 coding sequence is TGTGCCAGCAGTGGAAATTCACCCCTCCACTTT. Encoded protein: CASSGNSPLHF.

The chain is built from TRBV6-1 and TRBJ1-4, with a possible D match to TRBD1 (5 bases). Germline assignment: CDR1 MNHNS and CDR2 SASEGT. This CDR3 contains 15 residues. V was shortened by 7 bases and J by 4 bases, with 16 bases between the two germline ends. CDR3 in DNA: TGTGCCAGCATTTTAACCCCAGGGTTTAATGAAAAACTGTTTTTT. Translation gives CASILTPGFNEKLFF.

This clone has a handful of counts. V is TRBV4-1 and J is TRBJ1-1, with D perhaps TRBD1 (5 bases). Germline CDR1 reads MGHRA; CDR2 reads YSYEKL. With 4 bases removed from V and 3 bases from J, the gap between germline ends came to 12 bases. This CDR3 is built from 14 residues. The CDR3 is CASSLLVGHTEAFF. In nucleotides, the CDR3 is TGCGCCAGCAGCCTCCTCGTGGGGCACACTGAAGCTTTCTTT.